This entry lists 18 T cell receptor beta chains sequenced from one sample in a study of T-cell memory formation after mild COVID-19. From the 5' RACE reads, TCRdb called clonotypes with MiXCR, one entry per CDR3 protein. The table lists 57,000 or so distinct CDR3 sequences, 9% to 9.5% of them singletons. Sequenced material: PBMCs or a T cell subset sorted from them (not recorded which). The receptors originated from a man younger than 30 who had mild COVID-19 (a few samples of this study predate the infection). Cell type and time point are not known.

This sequence joins TRBV20-1 and TRBJ1-2, with D unresolved. CDR3 length: 13 residues. Germline CDR1 is DFQATT and CDR2 is SNEGSKA (reference sequence). The CDR3 is CILEAGANYGYTF. The CDR3 nucleotides read TGCATCCTAGAGGCAGGAGCTAACTATGGCTACACCTTC.

A few counts support this clonotype. The chain joins TRBV28 to TRBJ2-1, with D hard to call. With 5 bases removed from V and 1 base from J, the gap between germline ends came to 12 bases. The V gene's germline CDR1 is MDHEN and CDR2 SYDVKM. The CDR3 sequence is 15 residues long. CDR3 sequence (DNA): TGTGCCAGCAGTCCCTTAGAGATTTCCTACAATGAGCAGTTCTTC. Amino acid sequence: CASSPLEISYNEQFF.

This clonotype has only a few counts. The gene calls are TRBV20-1 and TRBJ2-3; D not resolved. Germline CDR1 is DFQATT and CDR2 is SNEGSKA (reference sequence). V was clipped by 4 bases and J by 1 base, with 9 bases between them. This CDR3 has 13 amino acids. The CDR3 sequence: CSATLQRTDTQYF. The DNA for the CDR3 is TGCAGTGCTACCCTTCAGCGCACAGATACGCAGTATTTT.

This chain joins TRBV12-3 or TRBV12-4 and TRBJ2-7, with a tentative D call TRBD1 (6 bases). This CDR3 contains 15 residues. Deletions cut 5 bases from V and 2 bases from J, with 16 bases between. The chain's CDR3 is CASSQNLGHPYEQYF. In DNA, the CDR3 is TGTGCCAGCAGTCAAAACCTGGGACATCCCTACGAGCAGTACTTC.

CDR3 residues: CASSSPRTDQPQHF. CDR3 DNA: TGTGCCAGCAGTTCCCCTCGGACGGATCAGCCCCAGCATTTT. The genes are TRBV28 and TRBJ1-5; D is undetermined. Trimming stripped 4 bases from V and 5 bases from J, with 12 bases between. CDR3 length: 14 amino acids. CDR1 and CDR2 from the germline V gene are MDHEN and SYDVKM.

The gene calls are TRBV5-5 and TRBJ2-7; no clear D gene. V lost 4 bases and J lost 3, with 17 bases in between. The CDR3 spans 15 residues. Germline lookup yields CDR1 SGHKS and CDR2 YYEKEE (reference sequence). CDR3 protein: CASSPQPVLLYEQYV. CDR3 nucleotides: TGTGCCAGCAGCCCGCAGCCGGTTCTCCTCTACGAGCAGTACGTC.

This clonotype appeared a few times. V and J are TRBV6-6 and TRBJ2-7, with unresolved D. From germline, CDR1 is MNHNY and CDR2 SVGAGI (reference sequence). The CDR3 length is 12 residues. The ends were cut back, 6 bases at V and 2 bases at J, with 8 bases in the middle. The chain's CDR3 is CASSPQPYEQYV. For the CDR3, the DNA is TGTGCCAGCAGCCCTCAGCCCTACGAGCAGTACGTC.

The rearrangement links TRBV5-1 to TRBJ2-1; 9 bases fit TRBD2. Germline-derived CDR1 and CDR2 are SGHRS and YFSETQ. There are 15 residues in the CDR3. Trimming took 7 bases from V and 4 from J; bases not matched to a gene: 9. The CDR3 DNA is TGCGCCAGCTTTTCGGGAGCGGGGGGTTACAATGAGCAGTTCTTC. Protein product: CASFSGAGGYNEQFF.

The rearrangement uses TRBV2 and TRBJ2-5; either TRBD1 or TRBD2 may supply D (6 bases each). V was clipped by 5 bases and J by 4 bases, with 14 bases between them. The CDR3 runs 14 residues. Germline CDR1 SNHLY, CDR2 FYNNEI. This CDR3 reads CASSPSGGPETQYF. CDR3 nucleotide sequence: TGTGCCAGCAGTCCCTCTGGGGGGCCAGAGACCCAGTACTTC.

There are a few counts of this clonotype. V usage is TRBV20-1 and J usage is TRBJ1-2; 8 bases are a match to TRBD1. The CDR3 runs 13 residues. The germline CDR1 and CDR2 sequences are DFQATT and SNEGSKA (reference sequence). After removal of 4 bases from V and 5 bases from J, the junction contained 6 bases not matched to a gene. CDR3 DNA: TGCAGTGCTAACGTCGACAGGGGATATGGCTACACCTTC. Its translation is CSANVDRGYGYTF.

The chain joins TRBV11-2 to TRBJ2-6, with no clear D. Germline loops: CDR1 SGHAT, CDR2 FQNNGV. V was cut by 2 bases and J by 0 bases, with 5 bases left in between. This CDR3 comprises 15 residues. The CDR3 DNA reads as TGTGCCAGCAGCTTACAGACCTCTGGGGCCAACGTCCTGACTTTC. Translation: CASSLQTSGANVLTF.

The chain couples TRBV18 to TRBJ2-1, with TRBD2 matching over 10 bases. V shed 0 bases and J 9 bases; nucleotides not matched to a gene: 5. CDR1 is KGHSH and CDR2 is LQKENI in the germline V gene. The length of the CDR3 is 15 residues. This chain's CDR3 is CASSPPQRGGGEQFF. The CDR3 coding sequence is TGTGCCAGCTCACCACCCCAGCGGGGGGGCGGTGAGCAGTTCTTC. Full variable domain (rest looked up from reference TRBV18 and TRBJ2-1): NAGVMQNPRHLVRRRGQEARLRCSPMKGHSHVYWYRQLPEEGLKFMVYLQKENIIDESGMPKERFSAEFPKEGPSILRIQQVVRGDSAAYFCASSPPQRGGGEQFFGPGTRLTVL.

A few counts support this clonotype. The chain links TRBV6-5 to TRBJ1-2; TRBD1 matches 7 bases. With V trimmed by 6 bases and J by 1 base, 5 bases remained unmatched. The CDR3 length is 14 residues. From germline, CDR1 is MNHEY and CDR2 SVGAGI. The CDR3 sequence is CASRPGTVNYGYTF. The CDR3 nucleotides are TGTGCCAGCAGACCTGGGACAGTTAACTATGGCTACACCTTC.

This clonotype was recorded many times. V is TRBV4-3 and J is TRBJ2-3; D is possibly TRBD2 (6 bases). Germline V CDR1 and CDR2: LGHNA, YSLEER. This CDR3 has 17 amino acids. Trimming took off 0 bases at V and 6 bases at J, with 19 bases between the two ends. CDR3 residues: CASSQDVFGGVTDTQYF. Written as DNA, the CDR3 is TGCGCCAGCAGCCAAGATGTGTTTGGAGGGGTGACGGATACGCAGTATTTT.

This clonotype has more than one count but fewer than ten. This sequence joins TRBV6-2 or TRBV6-3 and TRBJ2-1; 9 nucleotides agree with TRBD2. This CDR3 has 12 residues. V shed 6 bases and J 14 bases; nucleotides not matched to a gene: 8. Germline lookup yields CDR1 MNHEY and CDR2 SVGEGT. The CDR3 DNA reads TGTGCCAGCAGGACCGGGACTAGCTGGGAGTTCTTC. Translated: CASRTGTSWEFF.

The rearrangement links TRBV2 to TRBJ2-5; the D call may be TRBD1 or TRBD2 (6 bases each). This CDR3 has 16 residues. V lost 2 bases and J lost 5, with 18 bases in between. Germline CDR1 reads SNHLY; CDR2 reads FYNNEI. CDR3 DNA sequence: TGTGCCAGCAGTGAAATCCCCGGGGGCGCAGGGGAGACCCAGTACTTC. Protein: CASSEIPGGAGETQYF.

The rearrangement uses TRBV4-3 and TRBJ1-2; D unclear. V was clipped by 0 bases and J by 4 bases, with 12 bases between them. Per germline, CDR1 LGHNA and CDR2 YSLEER. This CDR3 has 15 amino acids. The CDR3, as DNA: TGCGCCAGCAGCCAAGATAATTCAGCCCTCTATGGCTACACCTTC. Its translation is CASSQDNSALYGYTF.

The chain carries TRBV28 and TRBJ2-3; D is perhaps TRBD1 (6 bases). V was clipped by 8 bases and J by 1 base, with 7 bases between them. Germline assignment: CDR1 MDHEN and CDR2 SYDVKM. The CDR3 contains 12 residues. The CDR3 DNA reads TGTGCCAGCGAGGGGGGCACAGATACGCAGTATTTT. Protein: CASEGGTDTQYF.